This is a list of T cell receptor beta chains from one sample in a study of metastatic and nonmetastatic thyroid tumors. TCRdb re-clonotyped the PCR reads via MiXCR. This repertoire shows some 83,000 clones, under 15% found once; its top ten account for around 8.8%. The specimen was tumor tissue. The receptors derive from a female donor with papillary thyroid cancer or a benign thyroid nodule (not recorded which). Some clones in this sample may be carry-over from other donors' samples. Each CDR3 is given with its conserved first and last residue. A D gene is named only where the DNA matches it firmly. Only some rows state a clone size, as once, few, many or a class for expanded clones.

J: TRBJ1-1
length: 15
V: TRBV11-2
D: TRBD1
size: many
CDR3: CASSTRQGSNTEAFF
DNA: TGTGCCAGCAGCACTCGACAGGGGTCGAACACTGAAGCTTTCTTT

J: TRBJ2-7
length: 17
V: TRBV20-1
D: TRBD2
size: .
CDR3: CSAIILERDPLSYEQYF
DNA: TGCAGTGCTATTATTTTGGAGCGGGATCCTCTTTCCTACGAGCAGTACTTC

J: TRBJ2-3
length: 13
V: TRBV12-3/TRBV12-4
D: .
size: many
CDR3: CASSLSRPDTQYF
DNA: TGTGCCAGCAGTTTAAGCCGACCGGATACGCAGTATTTT

J: TRBJ2-5
length: 13
V: TRBV18
D: .
size: .
CDR3: CASSPPSQDTQYF
DNA: TGTGCCAGCTCACCACCGAGTCAGGATACCCAGTACTTC

J: TRBJ2-2
length: 12
V: TRBV12-5
D: .
size: many
CDR3: CASGLSPGELFF
DNA: TGTGCTAGTGGTTTGTCCCCCGGGGAGCTGTTTTTT

J: TRBJ2-2
length: 16
V: TRBV7-8
D: .
size: many
CDR3: CASSLALLAVTGELFF
DNA: TGTGCCAGCAGCTTAGCCCTGCTAGCTGTCACCGGGGAGCTGTTTTTT

J: TRBJ2-1
length: 14
V: TRBV7-7
D: TRBD2
size: .
CDR3: CASSLSFSGQEQFF
DNA: TGTGCTAGCAGCTTAAGTTTTAGCGGGCAGGAGCAGTTCTTC

J: TRBJ2-6
length: 15
V: TRBV4-2
D: TRBD1
size: many
CDR3: CASTTGGSGANVLTF
DNA: TGTGCCAGCACCACAGGGGGCTCTGGGGCCAACGTCCTGACTTTC

J: TRBJ1-3
length: 15
V: TRBV6-1
D: .
size: .
CDR3: CASSETPSSGKTTYF
DNA: TGTGCCAGCAGTGAAACACCCAGCTCTGGAAAAACCACATATTTT

J: TRBJ2-2
length: 14
V: TRBV9
D: .
size: .
CDR3: CASSRTTNTGELFF
DNA: TGTGCCAGCAGCAGGACAACGAACACCGGGGAGCTGTTTTTT

J: TRBJ2-1
length: 13
V: TRBV4-3
D: .
size: .
CDR3: CASSGSGEDEQFF
DNA: TGCGCCAGCAGTGGATCAGGGGAGGATGAGCAGTTCTTC

J: TRBJ1-1
length: 15
V: TRBV7-9
D: .
size: many
CDR3: CASSTGRQGHTEAFF
DNA: TGTGCCAGCAGCACGGGCCGCCAAGGTCACACTGAAGCTTTCTTT

J: TRBJ2-5
length: 15
V: TRBV28
D: TRBD2
size: .
CDR3: CASSKLAGGGDTQYF
DNA: TGTGCCAGCAGCAAGCTAGCGGGAGGCGGTGATACCCAGTACTTC

J: TRBJ2-1
length: 16
V: TRBV13
D: .
size: many
CDR3: CASSFGLGGWYNEQFF
DNA: TGTGCCAGCAGCTTCGGCCTCGGGGGTTGGTACAATGAGCAGTTCTTC

J: TRBJ1-6
length: 16
V: TRBV4-1
D: .
size: many
CDR3: CASSQEGGSYNSPLHF
DNA: TGCGCCAGCAGCCAAGAAGGGGGATCCTATAATTCACCCCTCCACTTT

J: TRBJ2-5
length: 12
V: TRBV7-9
D: .
size: many
CDR3: CASSLLEETQYF
DNA: TGTGCCAGCAGCTTACTTGAAGAGACCCAGTACTTC

J: TRBJ2-4
length: 15
V: TRBV20-1
D: .
size: many
CDR3: CSARDHSRDRDIQYF
DNA: TGCAGTGCTAGAGATCATAGCAGGGATCGGGACATTCAGTACTTC

J: TRBJ2-7
length: 14
V: TRBV2
D: .
size: many
CDR3: CASSEGSLSYEQYF
DNA: TGTGCCAGCAGTGAGGGAAGTCTATCCTACGAGCAGTACTTC

J: TRBJ2-3
length: 17
V: TRBV20-1
D: TRBD2
size: many
CDR3: CSAPLLAGGTLVDTQYF
DNA: TGCAGTGCCCCCCTATTAGCGGGAGGAACTTTGGTAGATACGCAGTATTTT

J: TRBJ2-1
length: 15
V: TRBV2
D: TRBD2
size: many
CDR3: CASSGLAGVYNEQFF
DNA: TGTGCCAGCAGCGGACTAGCGGGAGTATACAATGAGCAGTTCTTC

J: TRBJ2-7
length: 15
V: TRBV6-1
D: .
size: medium-sized
CDR3: CASKGDAGRSYEQYF
DNA: TGTGCCAGCAAGGGGGATGCGGGAAGGTCCTACGAGCAGTACTTC

J: TRBJ1-1
length: 14
V: TRBV11-2
D: TRBD1
size: .
CDR3: CASSYSGTATEAFF
DNA: TGTGCCAGCAGCTACTCCGGGACAGCCACTGAAGCTTTCTTT

J: TRBJ1-4
length: 15
V: TRBV28
D: .
size: many
CDR3: CASRPPTGDNEKLFF
DNA: TGTGCCAGCAGACCCCCGACGGGGGATAATGAAAAACTGTTTTTT

J: TRBJ2-3
length: 14
V: TRBV11-3
D: .
size: many
CDR3: CASTLTSSTDTQYF
DNA: TGTGCCAGCACCCTGACTTCTAGCACAGATACGCAGTATTTT

J: TRBJ2-7
length: 14
V: TRBV6-5
D: .
size: many
CDR3: CASSYSGTEYEQYF
DNA: TGTGCCAGCAGTTACTCTGGGACGGAGTACGAGCAGTACTTC

J: TRBJ2-3
length: 15
V: TRBV5-1
D: .
size: .
CDR3: CASSEGTGATDTQYF
DNA: TGCGCCAGCTCTGAGGGTACAGGAGCCACAGATACGCAGTATTTT

J: TRBJ2-5
length: 14
V: TRBV28
D: TRBD1
size: many
CDR3: CASSTGVRGETQYF
DNA: TGTGCCAGCAGTACAGGGGTTCGAGGAGAGACCCAGTACTTC

J: TRBJ1-5
length: 14
V: TRBV12-3/TRBV12-4
D: .
size: many
CDR3: CASSEVGGAQPQHF
DNA: TGTGCCAGCAGTGAGGTAGGGGGGGCTCAGCCCCAGCATTTT

J: TRBJ1-3
length: 15
V: TRBV12-3/TRBV12-4
D: .
size: many
CDR3: CASSNTASSGNTIYF
DNA: TGTGCCAGCAGTAATACAGCTAGCTCGGGAAACACCATATATTTT

J: TRBJ2-6
length: 19
V: TRBV12-3/TRBV12-4
D: .
size: .
CDR3: CASRPSRNRAFSGANVLTF
DNA: TGTGCCAGCAGACCATCCCGGAACAGGGCTTTCTCTGGGGCTAACGTCCTGACTTTC

J: TRBJ2-7
length: 12
V: TRBV2
D: .
size: .
CDR3: CASSAGAYEQYF
DNA: TGTGCCAGCAGTGCGGGGGCCTACGAGCAGTACTTC

J: TRBJ2-7
length: 14
V: TRBV5-4
D: .
size: many
CDR3: CASSRSMDDYEQYF
DNA: TGTGCCAGCAGCCGCTCAATGGATGACTACGAGCAGTACTTC

J: TRBJ2-1
length: 14
V: TRBV9
D: TRBD2
size: many
CDR3: CASSVGGTSGKQFF
DNA: TGTGCCAGCAGCGTAGGGGGGACTAGCGGGAAGCAGTTCTTC

J: TRBJ2-3
length: 17
V: TRBV5-1
D: .
size: many
CDR3: CASSGKGVAEFTDTQYF
DNA: TGCGCCAGCAGCGGCAAGGGGGTAGCGGAGTTCACAGATACGCAGTATTTT

J: TRBJ1-5
length: 15
V: TRBV19
D: TRBD1
size: many
CDR3: CASSRGTGRNQPQHF
DNA: TGTGCCAGTAGTAGGGGGACAGGGAGGAATCAGCCCCAGCATTTT

J: TRBJ2-7
length: 14
V: TRBV7-2
D: .
size: many
CDR3: CASSLLVVNYEQYF
DNA: TGTGCCAGCAGCCTGCTTGTGGTGAACTACGAGCAGTACTTC

J: TRBJ2-3
length: 15
V: TRBV11-2
D: .
size: many
CDR3: CASSLEYSDSDTQYF
DNA: TGTGCCAGCAGCTTAGAGTACAGTGACTCAGATACGCAGTATTTT

J: TRBJ2-1
length: 16
V: TRBV18
D: .
size: few
CDR3: CASSEQGSQWGFEQFF
DNA: TGTGCCAGCTCAGAACAGGGAAGTCAATGGGGGTTTGAGCAGTTCTTC

J: TRBJ2-3
length: 17
V: TRBV9
D: TRBD2
size: .
CDR3: CASSVGTSGRVVDTQYF
DNA: TGTGCCAGCAGCGTAGGAACTAGCGGGAGGGTAGTAGATACGCAGTATTTT

J: TRBJ1-4
length: 13
V: TRBV20-1
D: .
size: few
CDR3: CSARVPSNEKLFF
DNA: TGCAGTGCTAGAGTGCCCTCGAATGAAAAACTGTTTTTT